This passage covers 20 T cell receptor beta chains from one sample sequenced in a study of blood T cell repertoires in COVID-19. This table comes from immunoSEQ multiplex PCR, and its TCRdb copy is limited to in-frame clones, with some not included. Of around 100,000 clones in the sample, approximately 88% were seen once. Material: peripheral blood. The receptors shown here come from a man in his sixties with COVID-19, enrolled during active disease.

CDR3 in DNA: TGTGCCAGCAGCTTAACGCCAGGGGGCGCGGGGACTGAAGCTTTCTTT. It codes for CASSLTPGGAGTEAFF. V is TRBV7-3 and J is TRBJ1-1, with TRBD1 matching over 8 bases. CDR1 and CDR2 from the germline V gene are SGHTA and FQGTGA. This CDR3 has 16 residues. V was clipped by 0 bases and J by 5 bases; unmatched bases: 8.

This clone was seen a handful of times. The chain couples TRBV9 to TRBJ2-3, with TRBD2 identical over 12 bases. In germline, CDR1 is SGDLS, CDR2 YYNGEE. The CDR3 is 16 residues long. After removal of 0 bases from V and 8 bases from J, the junction contained 7 bases not matched to a gene. Here the CDR3 DNA reads TGTGCCAGCAGCGTAGGACTAGCGGGAGACGTGGGTACGCAGTATTTT. Amino acid sequence: CASSVGLAGDVGTQYF.

The chain is built from TRBV2 and TRBJ2-7, with D possibly TRBD1 on 6 matching bases. This CDR3 region has 12 residues. Germline CDR1 and CDR2: SNHLY and FYNNEI. The V and J ends lost 6 bases and 4 bases respectively, with 10 bases between them. This CDR3 reads CASRYRVYEQYF. The CDR3 DNA is TGTGCCAGCAGGTACAGGGTTTACGAGCAGTACTTC.

This sequence joins TRBV18 and TRBJ2-6; D not resolved. CDR3 length: 17 residues. The V gene lost 6 bases and the J gene lost 3 bases, with 18 bases spanning the gap. Germline V gives CDR1 KGHSH, CDR2 LQKENI. CDR3 loop: CASSPLVSAYGANVLTF. The CDR3 DNA is TGTGCCAGCTCCCCCCTTGTCAGCGCTTATGGGGCCAACGTCCTGACTTTC.

This clone was seen only once. V is TRBV25-1 and J is TRBJ1-1; no clear D gene. The CDR3 contains 12 residues. Germline CDR1 MGHDK, CDR2 SYGVNS. The V end lost 3 bases, the J end lost 3 bases, and 5 bases lay between the germline ends. The CDR3 protein is CASSEADTEAFF. CDR3 coding DNA: TGTGCCAGCAGTGAGGCAGACACTGAAGCTTTCTTT.

The chain couples TRBV5-4 to TRBJ2-1; 8 nucleotides line up with TRBD2. V dropped 1 base and J dropped 7; count of bases not matched to a gene: 7. The CDR3 sequence is 15 residues long. CDR1 and CDR2 (germline): SGHNT, YYREEE (reference sequence). This CDR3 is CASSLPRLASNEQFF. DNA for the CDR3: TGTGCCAGCAGCTTGCCACGACTAGCGTCAAATGAGCAGTTCTTC.

This rearrangement joins TRBV7-8 to TRBJ2-2; TRBD2 matches at 14 bases. Losses at the gene ends were 5 bases for V and 5 bases for J; bases not matched to a gene: 7. The CDR3 runs to 17 residues. Germline V gives CDR1 SGHVS, CDR2 FQNEAQ. Here the CDR3 reads CASSPGTSGSITGELFF. CDR3 bases: TGTGCCAGCAGCCCCGGGACTAGCGGGAGTATTACCGGGGAGCTGTTTTTT.

V gene TRBV9 combines with J gene TRBJ2-5, with a possible D match to TRBD1 (5 bases). Germline V gene sequence: CDR1 SGDLS, CDR2 YYNGEE. The CDR3 runs to 13 residues. V dropped 2 bases and J dropped 1 base, with 6 bases sitting between them. The CDR3 protein is CASSVTAQETQYF. As DNA, the CDR3 is TGTGCCAGCAGCGTGACAGCCCAAGAGACCCAGTACTTC.

This rearrangement joins TRBV18 to TRBJ1-5; TRBD1 agrees at 9 bases. The CDR3 has 16 residues. The germline gives CDR1 KGHSH, CDR2 LQKENI. J gave up 4 bases and V 3 bases, and 7 bases lay outside the gene matches. DNA for the CDR3: TGTGCCAGCTCACCCTACCGGGACAGGGAAAATCAGCCCCAGCATTTT. Amino acids: CASSPYRDRENQPQHF.

This clone was observed once. The V and J genes are TRBV11-2 and TRBJ1-2; D unclear. In germline, CDR1 is SGHAT, CDR2 FQNNGV. V lost 0 bases and J 6 bases, leaving 5 bases between the germline ends. The CDR3 extends over 12 amino acids. The chain's CDR3 is CASSLESDGYTF. In DNA form, the CDR3 reads TGTGCCAGCAGCTTAGAAAGCGATGGCTACACCTTC.

This clone was seen once. The genes are TRBV5-4 and TRBJ2-3, with a possible D match to TRBD1 (7 bases). This CDR3 spans 16 amino acids. The ends were cut back, 0 bases at V and 4 bases at J, with 15 bases in the middle. Germline CDR1 and CDR2: SGHNT and YYREEE (reference sequence). This CDR3 is CASSLGPRGDPDTQYF. The CDR3 coding sequence is TGTGCCAGCAGCTTGGGGCCCAGGGGGGATCCAGATACGCAGTATTTT.

The rearrangement joins TRBV5-4 to TRBJ2-1; 7 bases match TRBD2. V shed 5 bases, J shed 7 bases, and the junction held 12 bases outside the gene matches. Germline V gene lookup returns CDR1 SGHNT and CDR2 YYREEE (reference sequence). This CDR3 is 15 amino acids long. The CDR3 DNA sequence: TGTGCCAGCAGTTTGCCCCGGGGGGAGGAGAATGAGCAGTTCTTC. The encoded protein is CASSLPRGEENEQFF.

The CDR3 spells CASSSGGGGEEAFF. Written as DNA, the CDR3 is TGTGCCAGCAGCTCCGGTGGGGGAGGGGAGGAAGCTTTCTTT. V usage is TRBV11-2 and J usage is TRBJ1-1; TRBD1 might be the D (5 bases). The germline V and J ends were trimmed by 4 bases and 8 bases, with 17 bases remaining between them. Germline assignment: CDR1 SGHAT and CDR2 FQNNGV. There are 14 residues in the CDR3.

This chain joins TRBV11-2 and TRBJ1-4; D is possibly TRBD1 (5 bases). CDR1 is SGHAT, CDR2 FQNNGV, per germline. The CDR3 is 15 amino acids. Deletions cut 4 bases from V and 4 bases from J, with 13 bases between. In DNA form, the CDR3 reads TGTGCCAGCAGCTCCGCCCAGGGCTATAATGAAAAACTGTTTTTT. Translating it yields CASSSAQGYNEKLFF.

The V call is TRBV29-1, the J call TRBJ2-2; D is perhaps TRBD1 (6 bases). CDR3 length equals 12 residues. CDR1 is SQVTM, CDR2 ANQGSEA, per germline. The germline V and J ends were trimmed by 3 bases and 9 bases, with 11 bases remaining between them. DNA for the CDR3: TGCAGCGTTGAGGGACATTCGCGGGAGCTGTTTTTT. Translated, it gives CSVEGHSRELFF.

The genes are TRBV27 and TRBJ1-2, with 9 bases that match TRBD1. CDR1 and CDR2 from the germline V gene are MNHEY and SMNVEV (reference sequence). CDR3 size: 15 residues. V lost 4 bases, J lost 4 bases, and 7 bases stayed unmatched. CDR3 sequence (DNA): TGTGCCAGCAGTTCACCGGGACAGGGACCCTATGGCTACACCTTC. It translates to CASSSPGQGPYGYTF.

This clone was recorded a few times. J is TRBJ1-3 and V is TRBV12-5; TRBD1 aligns across 10 bases. The germline CDR1 and CDR2 sequences are LGHNT and FRNRAP. The CDR3 loop spans 17 amino acids. Trimming removed 6 bases from V and 3 bases from J; junction bases left unmatched: 11. CDR3 sequence reads: CASGTMGQGRFGNTIYF. Written as DNA, the CDR3 is TGTGCTAGTGGCACCATGGGACAGGGGAGATTTGGAAACACCATATATTTT. Variable domain in full (rest from reference TRBV12-5 and TRBJ1-3): DARVTQTPRHKVTEMGQEVTMRCQPILGHNTVFWYRQTMMQGLELLAYFRNRAPLDDSGMPKDRFSAEMPDATLATLKIQPSEPRDSAVYFCASGTMGQGRFGNTIYFGEGSWLTVV.

V usage is TRBV7-9 and J usage is TRBJ1-2; D might be TRBD1 (6 bases). Germline values: CDR1 SEHNR, CDR2 FQNEAQ (reference sequence). This CDR3 has 15 amino acids. Trimming removed 4 bases from V and 8 bases from J, with 20 bases in between. The CDR3 reads CASSSSTGGLWGYTF. The CDR3 DNA follows: TGTGCCAGCAGCTCATCGACAGGTGGCCTTTGGGGCTACACCTTC.

V is TRBV28 and J is TRBJ2-1, with a possible D match to TRBD2 (6 bases). Trimming left V 2 bases short and J 1 base short, with 9 bases between. The germline V gene encodes CDR1 MDHEN and CDR2 SYDVKM. The CDR3 consists of 15 residues. The CDR3 sequence: CASSLGGISYNEQFF. The CDR3 DNA follows: TGTGCCAGCAGTTTAGGCGGGATATCCTACAATGAGCAGTTCTTC.

CDR3 sequence (DNA): TGTGCCAGCAGCTTGGCCCGGCTAGCGGGAGGAAATGAGCAGTTCTTC. It specifies CASSLARLAGGNEQFF. The chain is built from TRBV5-4 and TRBJ2-1; TRBD2 matches 11 bases. V dropped 0 bases and J dropped 7; count of bases not matched to a gene: 6. This CDR3 spans 16 amino acids. The germline V gene encodes CDR1 SGHNT and CDR2 YYREEE (reference sequence).